Below are 21 T cell receptor beta chains sequenced from a single sample in a study of T cell responses to AZD1222 COVID-19 vaccine. Using immunoSEQ multiplex PCR, the repertoire was profiled, and TCRdb retains in-frame clones only, with some absent. The sample has 100,000 or so clones, 90% seen once. The sample in question was peripheral blood, obtained on day 0 of AZD1222 vaccination. These receptors originate from an adult in good health.

This chain uses TRBV6-5 with TRBJ2-5; D call uncertain. The germline V gene encodes CDR1 MNHEY and CDR2 SVGAGI. The CDR3 runs 14 residues. V was cut by 0 bases and J by 1 base, with 6 bases left in between. The DNA of the CDR3 is TGTGCCAGCAGTTACTCGAAATCCCAAGAGACCCAGTACTTC. This encodes CASSYSKSQETQYF.

The chain recombines TRBV3-1 (or the pseudogene TRBV3-2) with TRBJ1-1; D is ambiguous. This CDR3 is 15 amino acids long. Trimming left V 1 base short and J 6 bases short, with 15 bases between. The V gene's germline CDR1 is LGHDT and CDR2 YNNKEL (reference sequence). The CDR3 is CASSQGRSLVPEAFF. In DNA, the CDR3 is TGTGCCAGCAGCCAAGGAAGGTCTCTGGTCCCTGAAGCTTTCTTT.

This chain joins TRBV6-5 and TRBJ1-1; D not resolved. V was trimmed by 0 bases and J by 9 bases, leaving 14 bases between them. Germline CDR1 reads MNHEY; CDR2 reads SVGAGI. CDR3 length: 14 amino acids. In nucleotides, the CDR3 is TGTGCCAGCAGTTACTCGGGTGGGCAGGTCAAAGCTTTCTTT. Amino acid sequence: CASSYSGGQVKAFF.

The chain combines TRBV5-1 with TRBJ1-6; D possibly corresponds to TRBD1 (5 bases). Looked up from germline, CDR1 is SGHRS and CDR2 is YFSETQ. Trimming took off 4 bases at V and 7 bases at J, with 15 bases between the two ends. The CDR3 covers 15 residues. This CDR3 is CASSASTGGNSPLHF. CDR3 DNA sequence: TGCGCCAGCAGCGCCTCGACTGGGGGAAATTCACCCCTCCACTTT.

The chain combines TRBV28 with TRBJ1-1; 8 nucleotides line up with TRBD1. After removal of 5 bases from V and 6 bases from J, the junction contained 11 bases not matched to a gene. Germline V gene data show CDR1 as MDHEN and CDR2 as SYDVKM. The CDR3 is 15 amino acids. CDR3 region: CASSPYPGQAPEAFF. The DNA for the CDR3 is TGTGCCAGCAGTCCCTACCCGGGACAGGCACCTGAAGCTTTCTTT.

This clone was counted a single time. The chain uses TRBV5-4 and TRBJ2-7; TRBD1 matches 9 bases. V was clipped by 2 bases and J by 1 base; unmatched bases: 4. The V gene's germline CDR1 is SGHNT and CDR2 YYREEE (reference sequence). The CDR3 runs to 15 residues. CDR3 in DNA: TGTGCCAGCAGCTTTCTTGGGACAGGGTCCTACGAGCAGTACTTC. Translation gives CASSFLGTGSYEQYF. Based on the CDR3 plus reference TRBV5-4 and TRBJ2-7, the full variable domain is ETGVTQSPTHLIKTRGQQVTLRCSSQSGHNTVSWYQQALGQGPQFIFQYYREEENGRGNFPPRFSGLQFPNYSSELNVNALELDDSALYLCASSFLGTGSYEQYFGPGTRLTVT.

This clone has only one observation. The genes are TRBV5-5 and TRBJ2-3; TRBD2 matches at 9 bases. This CDR3 contains 16 residues. Trimming at V came to 0 bases and at J to 4 bases, leaving 6 bases not matched to a gene. Per the germline V gene, CDR1 is SGHKS and CDR2 is YYEKEE (reference sequence). In nucleotides, the CDR3 is TGTGCCAGCAGCTTGGGGCTAGCGGGGACACCAGATACGCAGTATTTT. It codes for CASSLGLAGTPDTQYF.

This clone came up once. This chain connects TRBV6-4 to TRBJ1-2, with TRBD1 as a possible D gene (5 bases). CDR1 MRHNA and CDR2 SNTAGT come from the germline V gene. With 6 bases removed from V and 3 bases from J, the gap between germline ends came to 14 bases. This CDR3 region has 14 residues. CDR3 region: CASSAGGSHYGYTF. In nucleotides, the CDR3 is TGTGCCAGCAGCGCTGGGGGATCCCACTATGGCTACACCTTC.

Regarding this clone: It may be a read error: a sequence one base away is much more abundant. This same CDR3 is encoded by further DNA sequences in the sample. The chain uses TRBV19 and TRBJ1-3, with no clear D. CDR3 length: 17 residues. CDR1 LNHDA and CDR2 SQIVND come from the germline V gene (reference sequence). CDR3 loop: CASSTSGRRDSGNTIYF. CDR3 nucleotide sequence: TGTGCTAGTAGTACGTCAGGCCGTCGGGACTCTGGAAACACCATATATTTT.

V is TRBV2 and J is TRBJ1-3; 8 bases line up with TRBD1. Germline CDR1 reads SNHLY; CDR2 reads FYNNEI. CDR3 size: 15 residues. Germline trimming cut 6 bases from V and 4 bases from J; bases unmatched to any gene: 8. The CDR3 reads CASRETGEAGNTIYF. The CDR3 DNA reads TGTGCCAGCAGAGAGACAGGGGAGGCGGGAAACACCATATATTTT.

The chain combines TRBV18 with TRBJ2-5, with 12 bases matching TRBD2. CDR1 is KGHSH, CDR2 LQKENI, per germline. After removal of 1 base from V and 4 bases from J, the junction contained 4 bases not matched to a gene. The CDR3 runs to 16 residues. This CDR3 reads CASSPLTSGGGETQYF. The CDR3 region has the DNA TGTGCCAGCTCACCACTGACTAGCGGGGGCGGAGAGACCCAGTACTTC.

The V gene is TRBV16, the J gene TRBJ1-5, with no clear D. V was cut by 0 bases and J by 5 bases, with 5 bases left in between. Germline V gene data show CDR1 as KGHSY and CDR2 as FQNENV. The CDR3 has 13 amino acids. The CDR3 is CASSQSGYQPQHF. CDR3 sequence (DNA): TGTGCCAGCAGCCAATCCGGGTATCAGCCCCAGCATTTT.

The V gene is TRBV5-1, the J gene TRBJ2-1; 7 positions match TRBD2. J gave up 6 bases and V 4 bases, and 4 bases lay outside the gene matches. The CDR3 runs to 13 residues. Germline-derived CDR1 and CDR2 are SGHRS and YFSETQ. CDR3 residues: CASSPWGGNEQFF. The CDR3 DNA reads as TGCGCCAGCAGCCCCTGGGGGGGCAATGAGCAGTTCTTC. Supplemented by reference TRBV5-1 and TRBJ2-1, the full variable domain reads KAGVTQTPRYLIKTRGQQVTLSCSPISGHRSVSWYQQTPGQGLQFLFEYFSETQRNKGNFPGRFSGRQFSNSRSEMNVSTLELGDSALYLCASSPWGGNEQFFGPGTRLTVL.

The rearrangement joins TRBV9 to TRBJ2-7; the match to TRBD2 covers 10 bases. V lost 2 bases and J lost 5; bases outside the gene matches: 7. From germline, CDR1 is SGDLS and CDR2 YYNGEE. CDR3 length: 15 amino acids. The chain's CDR3 is CASSVASGGWNEQYF. The CDR3 nucleotides are TGTGCCAGCAGCGTGGCTAGCGGGGGTTGGAACGAGCAGTACTTC.

The rearrangement uses TRBV24-1 and TRBJ2-5, with 8 bases identical to TRBD1. The trim removed 4 bases at V and 5 bases at J, leaving 11 bases unmatched. Germline V gene sequence: CDR1 KGHDR, CDR2 SFDVKD. This CDR3 is 16 amino acids long. In DNA form, the CDR3 reads TGTGCCACCAGTGACCCGGGACAGGTCACCGGGGAGACCCAGTACTTC. This translates into CATSDPGQVTGETQYF.

This clone has only one observation. The V call is TRBV20-1, the J call TRBJ1-2; D is unresolved. The V end lost 5 bases, the J end lost 8 bases, and 6 bases lay between the germline ends. CDR3 length equals 9 residues. Germline loops: CDR1 DFQATT, CDR2 SNEGSKA (reference sequence). The CDR3 reads CSAVGGYTF. DNA for the CDR3: TGCAGTGCTGTGGGGGGCTACACCTTC.

This clone was counted between two and nine times. The chain recombines TRBV5-5 with TRBJ1-2; D gene ambiguous. Per the germline V gene, CDR1 is SGHKS and CDR2 is YYEKEE (reference sequence). Trimming removed 4 bases from V and 2 bases from J, with 12 bases in between. The CDR3 is 14 residues long. The CDR3 protein is CASSLTTENYGYTF. CDR3 sequence (DNA): TGTGCCAGCAGCCTTACCACAGAGAACTATGGCTACACCTTC.

The chain combines TRBV6-2 or TRBV6-3 with TRBJ1-1, with D perhaps matching TRBD1 (6 bases). Trimming shortened V by 5 bases and J by 2 bases, and 15 bases separated the two germline ends. CDR1 and CDR2 from the germline V gene are MNHEY and SVGEGT. CDR3 length equals 15 residues. The CDR3 protein is CASSPQTGSNTEAFF. CDR3 sequence (DNA): TGTGCCAGCAGTCCCCAGACAGGTTCAAACACTGAAGCTTTCTTT.

The chain links TRBV19 to TRBJ1-2, with D maybe TRBD1 (5 bases). The germline V and J ends were trimmed by 6 bases and 4 bases, with 18 bases remaining between them. CDR3 length equals 15 residues. The germline CDR1 and CDR2 sequences are LNHDA and SQIVND (reference sequence). The CDR3 sequence: CASRPQVGLVYGYTF. Written as DNA, the CDR3 is TGTGCCAGTAGGCCCCAGGTGGGACTGGTCTATGGCTACACCTTC.

The chain is built from TRBV6-1 and TRBJ1-1; TRBD1 is a possible D gene (5 bases). The ends were cut back, 3 bases at V and 5 bases at J, with 13 bases in the middle. The CDR3 covers 14 residues. Germline values: CDR1 MNHNS, CDR2 SASEGT. This CDR3 reads CASSDPYRSTEAFF. In DNA, the CDR3 is TGTGCCAGCAGTGACCCGTACAGGTCAACTGAAGCTTTCTTT.

The rearrangement links TRBV3-1 (or the pseudogene TRBV3-2) to TRBJ2-1, with 7 bases fitting TRBD1. J was trimmed by 4 bases and V by 4 bases; bases with no gene match: 1. This CDR3 is 13 amino acids long. CDR1 and CDR2 (germline): LGHDT, YNNKEL (reference sequence). The CDR3 here is CASSRGQYNEQFF. CDR3 nucleotides: TGTGCCAGCAGCCGGGGACAGTACAATGAGCAGTTCTTC.